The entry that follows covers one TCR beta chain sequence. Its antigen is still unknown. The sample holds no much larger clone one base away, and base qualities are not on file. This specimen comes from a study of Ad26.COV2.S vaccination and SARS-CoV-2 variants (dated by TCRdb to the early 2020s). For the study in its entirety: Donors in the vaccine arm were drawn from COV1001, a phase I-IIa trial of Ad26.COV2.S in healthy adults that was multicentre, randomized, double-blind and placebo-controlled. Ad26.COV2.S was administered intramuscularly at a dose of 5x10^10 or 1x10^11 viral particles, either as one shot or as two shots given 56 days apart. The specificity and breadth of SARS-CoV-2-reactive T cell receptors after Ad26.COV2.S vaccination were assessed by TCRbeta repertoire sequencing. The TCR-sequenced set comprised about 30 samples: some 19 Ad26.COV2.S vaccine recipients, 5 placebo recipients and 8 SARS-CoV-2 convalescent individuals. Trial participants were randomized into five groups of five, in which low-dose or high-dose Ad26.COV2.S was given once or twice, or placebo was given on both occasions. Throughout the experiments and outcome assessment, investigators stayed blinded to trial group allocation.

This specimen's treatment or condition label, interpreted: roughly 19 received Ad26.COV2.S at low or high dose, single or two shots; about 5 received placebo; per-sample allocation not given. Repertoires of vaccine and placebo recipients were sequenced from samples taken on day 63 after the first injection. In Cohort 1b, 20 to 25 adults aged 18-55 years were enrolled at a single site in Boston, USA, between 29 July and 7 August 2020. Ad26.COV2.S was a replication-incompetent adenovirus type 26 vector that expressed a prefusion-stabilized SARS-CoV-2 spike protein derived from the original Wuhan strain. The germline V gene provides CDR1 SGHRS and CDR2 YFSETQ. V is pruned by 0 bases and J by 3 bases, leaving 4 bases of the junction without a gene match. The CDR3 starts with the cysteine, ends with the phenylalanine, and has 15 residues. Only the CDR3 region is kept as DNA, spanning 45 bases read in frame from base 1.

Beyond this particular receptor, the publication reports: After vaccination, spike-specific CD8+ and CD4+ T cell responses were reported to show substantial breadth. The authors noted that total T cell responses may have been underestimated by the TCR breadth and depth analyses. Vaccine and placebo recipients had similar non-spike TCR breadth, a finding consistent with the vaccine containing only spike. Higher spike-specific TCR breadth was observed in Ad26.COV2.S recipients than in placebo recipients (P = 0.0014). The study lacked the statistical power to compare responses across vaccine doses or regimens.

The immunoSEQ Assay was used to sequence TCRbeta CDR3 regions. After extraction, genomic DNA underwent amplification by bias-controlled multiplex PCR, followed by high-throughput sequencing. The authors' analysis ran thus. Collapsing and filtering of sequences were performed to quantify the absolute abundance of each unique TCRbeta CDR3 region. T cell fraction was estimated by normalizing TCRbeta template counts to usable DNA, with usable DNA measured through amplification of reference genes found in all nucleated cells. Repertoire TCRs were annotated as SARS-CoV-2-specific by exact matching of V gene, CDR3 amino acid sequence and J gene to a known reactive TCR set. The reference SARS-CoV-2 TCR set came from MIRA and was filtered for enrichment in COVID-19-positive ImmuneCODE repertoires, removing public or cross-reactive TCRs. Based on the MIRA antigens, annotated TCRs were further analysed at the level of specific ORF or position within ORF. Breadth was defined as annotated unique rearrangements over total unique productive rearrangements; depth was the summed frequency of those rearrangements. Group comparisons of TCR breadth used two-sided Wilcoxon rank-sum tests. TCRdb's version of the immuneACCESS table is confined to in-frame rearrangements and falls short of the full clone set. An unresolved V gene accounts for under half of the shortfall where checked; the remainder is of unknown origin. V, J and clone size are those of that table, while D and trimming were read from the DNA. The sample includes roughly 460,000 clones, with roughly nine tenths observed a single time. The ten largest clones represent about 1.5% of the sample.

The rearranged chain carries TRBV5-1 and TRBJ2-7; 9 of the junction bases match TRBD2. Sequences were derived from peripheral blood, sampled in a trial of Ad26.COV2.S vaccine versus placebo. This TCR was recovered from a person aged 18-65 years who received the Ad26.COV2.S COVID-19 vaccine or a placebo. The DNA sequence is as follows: TGCGCCAGCAGCTTGGGGACTAGCGCATACTACGAGCAGTACTTC. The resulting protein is CASSLGTSAYYEQYF.